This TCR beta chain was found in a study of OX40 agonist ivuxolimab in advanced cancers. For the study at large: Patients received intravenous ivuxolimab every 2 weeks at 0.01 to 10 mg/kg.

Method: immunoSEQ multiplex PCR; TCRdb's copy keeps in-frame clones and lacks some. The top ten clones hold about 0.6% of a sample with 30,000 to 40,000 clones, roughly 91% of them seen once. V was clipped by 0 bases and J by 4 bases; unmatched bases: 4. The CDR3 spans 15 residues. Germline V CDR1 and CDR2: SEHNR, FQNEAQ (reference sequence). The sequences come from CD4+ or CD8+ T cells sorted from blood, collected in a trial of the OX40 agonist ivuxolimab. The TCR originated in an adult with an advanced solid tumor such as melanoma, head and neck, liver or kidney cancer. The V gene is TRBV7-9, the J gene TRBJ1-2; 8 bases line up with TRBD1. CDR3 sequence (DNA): TGTGCCAGCAGCTTAGCCGGGACAGGAGCCTATGGCTACACCTTC. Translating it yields CASSLAGTGAYGYTF.